The 30 T cell receptor beta chains listed next were all sequenced from one sample in a study of monozygotic twins with inflammatory bowel disease (dated by TCRdb to between 2018 and 2021). Libraries came from 5' RACE. TCRdb lists the instrument as Illumina HiSeq 2500. The reads, reprocessed by TCRdb, yield one row per CDR3 protein sequence and no DNA. For this sample, the table gives around 210,000 distinct CDR3 sequences. The top ten clonotypes cover under 8.5% of the sample. The sequencing sample was made of blood. These receptors were obtained from a human donor with ulcerative colitis or Crohn's disease, or a healthy co-twin of an affected twin (not recorded which).

The chain recombines TRBV5-1 with TRBJ1-4. This CDR3 has 14 residues. CDR1 is SGHRS and CDR2 is YFSETQ in the germline V gene. The CDR3 loop is CASSSRLRDEKLFF.

The rearrangement uses TRBV6-5 and TRBJ2-2. The length of the CDR3 is 14 residues. Germline CDR1 reads MNHEY; CDR2 reads SVGAGI. CDR3 amino acids: CASSYSSTTGELFF.

The chain recombines TRBV27 with TRBJ2-3; the TRBD2 assignment by TCRdb is unverifiable without DNA. Germline CDR1 and CDR2: MNHEY and SMNVEV (reference sequence). The CDR3 runs 18 residues. The CDR3 region is CASSLRPGLAGTTDTQYF.

The chain joins TRBV6-2 or TRBV6-3 to TRBJ2-2. Germline lookup yields CDR1 MNHEY and CDR2 SVGEGT. The CDR3 has 13 amino acids. The CDR3 spells CASSLTATGELFF.

The V and J genes are TRBV5-1 and TRBJ2-3; TCRdb gives TRBD1 as the D gene, but with no DNA this cannot be confirmed. There are 15 residues in the CDR3. Germline assignment: CDR1 SGHRS and CDR2 YFSETQ. The CDR3 loop reads CASSRGTGGEDTQYF.

This sequence joins TRBV9 and TRBJ2-1; as DNA is missing, the TRBD1 call by TCRdb cannot be tested. Germline V lookup: CDR1 SGDLS, CDR2 YYNGEE. The CDR3 runs 15 residues. The chain's CDR3 is CASSVGGASYNEQFF.

J is TRBJ1-4 and V is TRBV7-2. This CDR3 has 14 amino acids. Germline V gene sequence: CDR1 SGHTA, CDR2 FQGNSA. The CDR3 is CASSSTPRVEKLFF.

The V gene is TRBV3-1, the J gene TRBJ2-5. This CDR3 comprises 13 residues. The V gene's germline CDR1 is LGHDT and CDR2 YNNKEL (reference sequence). CDR3 in amino acids: CASSLSPQETQYF.

This chain joins TRBV9 and TRBJ1-1. Per germline, CDR1 SGDLS and CDR2 YYNGEE. This CDR3 is built from 13 residues. The CDR3 reads CASSEEENTEAFF.

This chain joins TRBV18 and TRBJ2-4. There are 15 residues in the CDR3. The germline V gene has CDR1 KGHSH and CDR2 LQKENI. The CDR3: CASSSGSGLENIQYF.

V gene TRBV2 combines with J gene TRBJ1-5; the D gene TCRdb calls, TRBD1, cannot be checked with no DNA. The CDR3 length is 14 residues. Germline V gives CDR1 SNHLY, CDR2 FYNNEI. CDR3 loop: CASRRQGGIQPQHF. The complete variable domain, with remaining parts taken from reference TRBV2 and TRBJ1-5, reads EPEVTQTPSHQVTQMGQEVILRCVPISNHLYFYWYRQILGQKVEFLVSFYNNEISEKSEIFDDQFSVERPDGSNFTLKIRSTKLEDSAMYFCASRRQGGIQPQHFGDGTRLSIL.

The CDR3 protein is CASSPLTGQGLSYEQYF. This chain links TRBV7-6 with TRBJ2-7; the D call of TRBD1 rests on TCRdb alone, since no DNA is present to check it. There are 17 residues in the CDR3. Per the germline V gene, CDR1 is SGHVS and CDR2 is FNYEAQ.

The V gene is TRBV3-1, the J gene TRBJ1-1. The CDR3 covers 13 residues. Per germline, CDR1 LGHDT and CDR2 YNNKEL (reference sequence). The CDR3 loop reads CASNSGGNTEAFF.

The chain couples TRBV25-1 to TRBJ2-1; TCRdb indicates TRBD1, and absent DNA this call remains unverified. The length of the CDR3 is 14 residues. Germline CDR1 and CDR2: MGHDK and SYGVNS. The CDR3 region is CASSDPSGNNEQFF.

This rearrangement joins TRBV4-2 to TRBJ2-2; TCRdb reports TRBD1, a call that lacks DNA to check it against. CDR3 length: 20 amino acids. CDR1 is LGHNA, CDR2 YNFKEQ, per germline. The CDR3 protein is CASSEALGTVGPGDTGELFF.

The CDR3 sequence: CASTTWRGTGVYGYTF. This chain joins TRBV6-5 and TRBJ1-2; checking the TCRdb D call of TRBD1 is not possible without DNA. CDR3 length equals 16 residues. CDR1 and CDR2 from the germline V gene are MNHEY and SVGAGI.

The J gene is TRBJ1-4, the V gene TRBV7-8. CDR3 size: 13 residues. Germline V gene lookup returns CDR1 SGHVS and CDR2 FQNEAQ. The CDR3 here is CASSWGVNEKLFF.

The V call is TRBV5-4, the J call TRBJ2-1; TCRdb outputs TRBD2, but without DNA this stays unchecked. Germline V CDR1 and CDR2: SGHNT, YYREEE (reference sequence). The CDR3 is 13 residues long. The CDR3 protein is CASSSSDLGGEFF.

CDR3 sequence reads: CATSPHGSSSYEQYF. The J gene is TRBJ2-7, the V gene TRBV15. The CDR3 covers 15 residues. CDR1 and CDR2 from the germline V gene are LNHNV and YYDKDF (reference sequence).

V usage is TRBV7-6 and J usage is TRBJ2-6. The germline V gene encodes CDR1 SGHVS and CDR2 FNYEAQ. This CDR3 spans 17 amino acids. Here the CDR3 reads CASSLVVLSSGANVLTF. The whole variable domain, filled in from reference TRBV7-6 and TRBJ2-6, reads GAGVSQSPRYKVTKRGQDVALRCDPISGHVSLYWYRQALGQGPEFLTYFNYEAQQDKSGLPNDRFSAERPEGSISTLTIQRTEQRDSAMYRCASSLVVLSSGANVLTFGAGSRLTVL.

This chain links TRBV20-1 with TRBJ2-4; TCRdb designates TRBD1, a call that cannot be tested without DNA. This CDR3 has 14 residues. CDR1 and CDR2 (germline): DFQATT, SNEGSKA (reference sequence). The CDR3 sequence: CSAPGQLVKNIQYF.

The chain couples TRBV7-9 to TRBJ2-7; with no DNA, the TCRdb D assignment of TRBD1 cannot be verified. The CDR3 has 13 residues. The germline gives CDR1 SEHNR, CDR2 FQNEAQ (reference sequence). This CDR3 is CASSILDSYEQYF.

The chain couples TRBV5-6 to TRBJ1-1; TCRdb designates TRBD1, a call that cannot be tested without DNA. This CDR3 contains 15 residues. Germline lookup yields CDR1 SGHDT and CDR2 YYEEEE. CDR3 in amino acids: CASSYNRGLSTEAFF.

CDR3 protein: CASSVAPSESGANVLTF. This chain uses TRBV2 with TRBJ2-6; TCRdb returns TRBD1, unconfirmable since there is no DNA. The CDR3 has 17 amino acids. Germline V gene sequence: CDR1 SNHLY, CDR2 FYNNEI.

The rearrangement joins TRBV4-2 to TRBJ2-3; TCRdb gives TRBD2 as the D gene, but with no DNA this cannot be confirmed. The CDR3 runs to 17 residues. From germline, CDR1 is LGHNA and CDR2 YNFKEQ. CDR3 amino acids: CASSQDSGLAGSDTQYF.

CDR3 loop: CSARSRAADQPQHF. V gene TRBV20-1 combines with J gene TRBJ1-5. This CDR3 spans 14 amino acids. CDR1 DFQATT and CDR2 SNEGSKA come from the germline V gene (reference sequence).

The V call is TRBV27, the J call TRBJ2-2; TCRdb names TRBD2, which stays unverified in the absence of DNA. This CDR3 comprises 16 residues. Germline values: CDR1 MNHEY, CDR2 SMNVEV (reference sequence). The CDR3 sequence is CASSLSLAKRTGELFF.

This chain uses TRBV12-3 or TRBV12-4 with TRBJ2-1; absent DNA, TCRdb's TRBD2 call cannot be checked. The CDR3 spans 16 residues. CDR3 sequence: CASNLQTSGSGNEQFF.

This sequence joins TRBV15 and TRBJ2-1; TCRdb proposes TRBD2, but this gene call is untestable without DNA. Germline CDR1 reads LNHNV; CDR2 reads YYDKDF (reference sequence). The CDR3 is 21 amino acids. This chain's CDR3 is CATSRDNLAGAKQNLHNEQFF.

This chain connects TRBV30 to TRBJ2-7; without DNA, the TCRdb call of TRBD2 cannot be checked. This CDR3 comprises 15 residues. From germline, CDR1 is GTSNPN and CDR2 SVGIG (reference sequence). This CDR3 is CAWTAAASLSYEQYF.